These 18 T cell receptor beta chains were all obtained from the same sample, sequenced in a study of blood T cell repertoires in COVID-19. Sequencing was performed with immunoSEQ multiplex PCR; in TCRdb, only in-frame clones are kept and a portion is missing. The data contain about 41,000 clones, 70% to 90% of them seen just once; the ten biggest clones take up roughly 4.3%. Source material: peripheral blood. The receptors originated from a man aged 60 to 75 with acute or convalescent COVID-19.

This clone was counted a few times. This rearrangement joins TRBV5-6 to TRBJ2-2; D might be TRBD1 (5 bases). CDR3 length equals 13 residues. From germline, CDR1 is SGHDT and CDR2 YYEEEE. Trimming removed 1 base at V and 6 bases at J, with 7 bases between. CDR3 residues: CASSLSRAGELFF. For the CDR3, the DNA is TGTGCCAGCAGCTTGAGCAGGGCCGGGGAGCTGTTTTTT.

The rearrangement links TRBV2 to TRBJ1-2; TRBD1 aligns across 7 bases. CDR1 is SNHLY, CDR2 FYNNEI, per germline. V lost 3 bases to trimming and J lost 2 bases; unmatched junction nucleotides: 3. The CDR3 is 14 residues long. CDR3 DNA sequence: TGTGCCAGCAGTGAGGGGGACAGCAACTATGGCTACACCTTC. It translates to CASSEGDSNYGYTF.

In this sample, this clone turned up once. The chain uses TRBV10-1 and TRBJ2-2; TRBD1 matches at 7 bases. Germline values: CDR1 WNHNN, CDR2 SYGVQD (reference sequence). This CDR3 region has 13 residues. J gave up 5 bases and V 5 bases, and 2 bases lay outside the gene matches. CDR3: CASSLTGTGELFF. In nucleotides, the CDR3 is TGCGCCAGCAGTCTGACAGGGACCGGGGAGCTGTTTTTT.

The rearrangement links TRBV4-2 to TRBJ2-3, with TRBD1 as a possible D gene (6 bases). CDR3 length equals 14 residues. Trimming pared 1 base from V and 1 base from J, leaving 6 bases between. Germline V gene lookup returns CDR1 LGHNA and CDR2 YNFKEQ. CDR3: CASSQAGGTDTQYF. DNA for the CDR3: TGTGCCAGCAGCCAAGCAGGGGGCACAGATACGCAGTATTTT.

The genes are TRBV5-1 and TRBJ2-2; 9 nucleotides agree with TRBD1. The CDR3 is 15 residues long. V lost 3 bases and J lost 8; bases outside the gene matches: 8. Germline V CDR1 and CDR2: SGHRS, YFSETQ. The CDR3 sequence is CASSSGTGYSGELFF. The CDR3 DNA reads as TGCGCCAGCAGCTCCGGGACAGGGTATAGTGGGGAGCTGTTTTTT.

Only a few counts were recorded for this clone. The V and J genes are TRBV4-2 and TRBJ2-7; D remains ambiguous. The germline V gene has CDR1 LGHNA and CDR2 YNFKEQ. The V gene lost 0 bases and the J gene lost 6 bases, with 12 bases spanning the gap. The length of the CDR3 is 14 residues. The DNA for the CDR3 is TGTGCCAGCAGCCAAGATCTACCCGCTCGCGAGCAGTACTTC. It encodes CASSQDLPAREQYF.

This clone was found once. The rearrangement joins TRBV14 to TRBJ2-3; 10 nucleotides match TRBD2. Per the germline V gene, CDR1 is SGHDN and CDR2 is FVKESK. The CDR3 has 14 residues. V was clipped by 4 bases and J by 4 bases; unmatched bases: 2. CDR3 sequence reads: CASSRGLAPDTQYF. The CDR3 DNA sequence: TGTGCCAGCAGCCGGGGACTAGCGCCAGATACGCAGTATTTT.

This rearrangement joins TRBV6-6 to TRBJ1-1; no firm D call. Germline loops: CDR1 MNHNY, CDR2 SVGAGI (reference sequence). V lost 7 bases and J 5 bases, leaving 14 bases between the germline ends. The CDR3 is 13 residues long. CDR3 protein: CASNPSGGTEAFF. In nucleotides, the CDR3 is TGTGCCAGCAACCCATCCGGAGGGACTGAAGCTTTCTTT.

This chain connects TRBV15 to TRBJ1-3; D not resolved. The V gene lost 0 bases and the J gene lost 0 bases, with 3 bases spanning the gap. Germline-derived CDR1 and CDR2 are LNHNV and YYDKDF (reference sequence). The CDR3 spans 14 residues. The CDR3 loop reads CATSRESSGNTIYF. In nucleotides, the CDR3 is TGTGCCACCAGCAGAGAGAGCTCTGGAAACACCATATATTTT.

The CDR3 loop is CASSLESQETQYF. For the CDR3, the DNA is TGCGCCAGCAGCTTGGAGAGCCAAGAGACCCAGTACTTC. This sequence joins TRBV5-1 and TRBJ2-5; D remains ambiguous. The V end was cut by 0 bases, the J end by 1 base, with 4 bases between. CDR1 SGHRS and CDR2 YFSETQ come from the germline V gene. The CDR3 runs 13 residues.

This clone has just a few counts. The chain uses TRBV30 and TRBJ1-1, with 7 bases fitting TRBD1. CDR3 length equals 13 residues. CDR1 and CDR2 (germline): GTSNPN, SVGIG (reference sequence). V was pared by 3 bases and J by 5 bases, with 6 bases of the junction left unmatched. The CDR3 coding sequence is TGTGCCTGGAGGACAGGGAGGAAAACTGAAGCTTTCTTT. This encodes CAWRTGRKTEAFF.

CDR3 bases: TGTGCCAGCAGTTTAGACAGGGGGACTGAAGCTTTCTTT. Protein sequence: CASSLDRGTEAFF. J is TRBJ1-1 and V is TRBV27; 9 positions match TRBD1. Unmatched junction bases numbered 0, after V lost 2 bases and J lost 5 bases. The CDR3 is 13 amino acids. Germline lookup yields CDR1 MNHEY and CDR2 SMNVEV (reference sequence).

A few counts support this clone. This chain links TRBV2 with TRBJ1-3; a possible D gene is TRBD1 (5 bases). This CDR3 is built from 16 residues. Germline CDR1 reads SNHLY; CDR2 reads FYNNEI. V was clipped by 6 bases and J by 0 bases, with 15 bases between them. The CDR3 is CASRTLGQRSGNTIYF. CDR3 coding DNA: TGTGCCAGCAGAACCCTGGGGCAGCGCTCTGGAAACACCATATATTTT.

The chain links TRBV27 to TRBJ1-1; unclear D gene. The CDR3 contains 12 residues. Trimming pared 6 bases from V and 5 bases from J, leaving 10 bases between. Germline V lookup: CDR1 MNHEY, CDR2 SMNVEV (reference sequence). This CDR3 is CASSSGWTEAFF. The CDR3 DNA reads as TGTGCCAGCAGCTCCGGTTGGACTGAAGCTTTCTTT.

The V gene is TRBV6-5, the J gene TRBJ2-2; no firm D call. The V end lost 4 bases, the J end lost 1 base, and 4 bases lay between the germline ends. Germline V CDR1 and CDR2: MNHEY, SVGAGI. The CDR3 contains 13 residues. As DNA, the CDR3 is TGTGCCAGCAGTTCCGGGAACACCGGGGAGCTGTTTTTT. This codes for CASSSGNTGELFF.

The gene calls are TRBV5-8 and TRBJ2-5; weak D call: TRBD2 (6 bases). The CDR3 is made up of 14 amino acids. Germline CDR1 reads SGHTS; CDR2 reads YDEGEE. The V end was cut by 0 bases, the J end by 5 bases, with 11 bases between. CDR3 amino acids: CASSLVQGRETQYF. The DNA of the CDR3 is TGTGCCAGCAGCTTGGTGCAAGGGAGGGAGACCCAGTACTTC.

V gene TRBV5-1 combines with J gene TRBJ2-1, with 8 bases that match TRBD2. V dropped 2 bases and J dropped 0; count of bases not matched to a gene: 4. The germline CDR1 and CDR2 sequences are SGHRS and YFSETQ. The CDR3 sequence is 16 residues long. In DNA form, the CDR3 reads TGCGCCAGCAGCTTAAATCTAGCGGGCTCCTACAATGAGCAGTTCTTC. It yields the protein CASSLNLAGSYNEQFF.

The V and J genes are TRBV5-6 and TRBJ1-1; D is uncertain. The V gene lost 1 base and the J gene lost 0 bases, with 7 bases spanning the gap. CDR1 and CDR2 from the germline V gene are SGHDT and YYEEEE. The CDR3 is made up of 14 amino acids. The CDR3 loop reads CASSLISMNTEAFF. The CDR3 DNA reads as TGTGCCAGCAGCTTGATTAGTATGAACACTGAAGCTTTCTTT.